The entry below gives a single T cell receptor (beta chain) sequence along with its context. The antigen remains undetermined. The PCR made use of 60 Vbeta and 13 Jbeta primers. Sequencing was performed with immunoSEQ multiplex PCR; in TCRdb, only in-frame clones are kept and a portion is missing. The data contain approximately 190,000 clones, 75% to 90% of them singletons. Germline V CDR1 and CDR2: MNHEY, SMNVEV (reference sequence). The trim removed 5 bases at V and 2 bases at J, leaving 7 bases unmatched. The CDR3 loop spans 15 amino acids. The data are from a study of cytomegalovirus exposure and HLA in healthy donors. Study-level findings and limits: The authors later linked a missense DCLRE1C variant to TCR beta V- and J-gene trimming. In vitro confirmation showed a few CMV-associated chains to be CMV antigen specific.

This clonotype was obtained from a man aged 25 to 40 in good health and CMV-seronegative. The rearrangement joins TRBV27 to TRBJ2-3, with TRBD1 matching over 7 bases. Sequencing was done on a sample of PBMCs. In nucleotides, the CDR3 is TGTGCCAGCAGTCTAACGGGACAGTACACAGATACGCAGTATTTT. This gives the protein CASSLTGQYTDTQYF.